This TCR beta chain was recovered during a study of identical twins. This clonotype was found a few times. Its antigen is unidentified. The CDR3 length is 17 residues. V lost 2 bases, J lost 0 bases, and 18 bases lay in between. CDR1 is SGHKS, CDR2 YYEKEE, per germline (reference sequence). TCRdb reprocessed the 5' RACE reads via MiXCR and lists one record per CDR3 protein. This table has 230,000 or so distinct CDR3 sequences, 6.5% to 9.5% appearing once. Study-wide results and caveats: Cross-sectional statistics underpinned the conclusions; the same donors were not followed. Recombination models fit unrelated individuals' TCR alpha sharing but underestimated twins'. There is a chance that invariant MAIT and iNKT cells partially muddied zero-insertion analyses.

This sample also appeared in a second study, on yellow fever vaccine responses in identical twins. That work contributes: Convergence reportedly seemed to mark part of the twins' vaccine T cell response, with personalization marking the rest.

This chain connects TRBV5-5 to TRBJ2-7; D perhaps matches TRBD1 (5 bases). This clonotype was sampled from a woman younger than 35 in good health. Sequenced material: CD8+ T cells sorted from blood. Here the CDR3 reads CASSFYPKGASSYEQYF. The CDR3 nucleotides are TGTGCCAGCAGCTTTTATCCGAAAGGGGCCAGCTCCTACGAGCAGTACTTC.